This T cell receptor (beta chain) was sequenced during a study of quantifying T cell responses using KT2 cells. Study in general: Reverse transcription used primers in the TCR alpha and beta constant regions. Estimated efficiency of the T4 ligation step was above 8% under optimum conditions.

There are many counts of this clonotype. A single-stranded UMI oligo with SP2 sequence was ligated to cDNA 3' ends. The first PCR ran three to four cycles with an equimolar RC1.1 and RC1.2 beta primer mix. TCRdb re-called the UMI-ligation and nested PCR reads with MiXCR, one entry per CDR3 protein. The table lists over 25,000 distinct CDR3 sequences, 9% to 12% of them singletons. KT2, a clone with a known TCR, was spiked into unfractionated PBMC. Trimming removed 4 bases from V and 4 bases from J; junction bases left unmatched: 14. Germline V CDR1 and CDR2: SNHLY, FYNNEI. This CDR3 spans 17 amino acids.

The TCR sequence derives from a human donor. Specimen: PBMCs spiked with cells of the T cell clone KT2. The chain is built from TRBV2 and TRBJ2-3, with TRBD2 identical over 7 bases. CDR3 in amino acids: CASSVTYRGGGPDTQYF. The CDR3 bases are TGTGCCAGCAGTGTAACTTATCGTGGGGGGGGACCAGATACGCAGTATTTT. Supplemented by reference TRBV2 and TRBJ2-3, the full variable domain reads EPEVTQTPSHQVTQMGQEVILRCVPISNHLYFYWYRQILGQKVEFLVSFYNNEISEKSEIFDDQFSVERPDGSNFTLKIRSTKLEDSAMYFCASSVTYRGGGPDTQYFGPGTRLTVL.